This entry lists 4 T cell receptor beta chains sequenced from one sample in a study of T cells after yellow fever vaccination. Using its own MiXCR run on the 5' RACE reads, TCRdb lists one record per CDR3 protein. Among some 390,000 distinct CDR3 sequences listed, roughly a sixth were seen once. The source material was PBMCs, sampled before the yellow fever booster vaccination. Receptors were obtained from a man between 18 and 35 years old who received the YFV17D yellow fever vaccine.

V gene TRBV12-3 or TRBV12-4 combines with J gene TRBJ1-5; tentatively, D is TRBD1 (5 bases). Trimming cost V 4 bases and J 3 bases, with 10 bases left between them. The CDR3 sequence is 14 residues long. The chain's CDR3 is CASSSWGNNQPQHF. The CDR3 region has the DNA TGTGCCAGCAGTTCATGGGGGAACAATCAGCCCCAGCATTTT.

This clonotype showed up just once. The V call is TRBV6-2 or TRBV6-3, the J call TRBJ2-1; either TRBD1 or TRBD2 may supply D (5 bases each). Looked up from germline, CDR1 is MNHEY and CDR2 is SVGEGT. CDR3 length equals 15 residues. The germline V and J ends were trimmed by 0 bases and 8 bases, with 14 bases remaining between them. The CDR3 reads CASSYSGLGMDEQFF. CDR3 bases: TGTGCCAGCAGTTACTCGGGGCTCGGGATGGATGAGCAGTTCTTC.

This clonotype was seen only a few times. The V gene is TRBV20-1, the J gene TRBJ2-3; D possibly corresponds to TRBD1 (6 bases). With 7 bases removed from V and 6 bases from J, the gap between germline ends came to 17 bases. Germline V gene sequence: CDR1 DFQATT, CDR2 SNEGSKA (reference sequence). The CDR3 is 13 residues long. The CDR3 nucleotides are TGCAGTGGTTACAGGGAAGGGTCGGATACGCAGTATTTT. Its translation is CSGYREGSDTQYF.

This clonotype has just a few counts. V is TRBV20-1 and J is TRBJ1-1, with D unclear. The CDR3 runs 14 residues. Germline assignment: CDR1 DFQATT and CDR2 SNEGSKA (reference sequence). Deletions cut 0 bases from V and 2 bases from J, with 10 bases between. The CDR3 DNA follows: TGCAGTGCTAGAGATTTCGCGAAAAACACTGAAGCTTTCTTT. It encodes CSARDFAKNTEAFF.